The present T cell receptor beta chain was sequenced within a study of vaccination effects on CD4 cells after COVID-19. Study details: The post-vaccine samples were taken, at the median, 72 days after the second dose. General study findings and limits: The study found marked clonal contraction of infection- and vaccine-induced clones late after vaccination. Early post-infection timepoints were absent, and convalescent patients were few.

ViraFEST assay sequencing came after antigen-specific CD4+ T cells were expanded with viral peptide pools. Upon completion of around eleven days in culture, CD4+ T cells were isolated. Two doses of either BNT162b2 or mRNA-1273 were given to each participant. It was on days 3 and 7 that half the medium was replaced with IL-2 medium. Germline V gives CDR1 SNHLY, CDR2 FYNNEI. V was shortened by 5 bases and J by 4 bases, with 10 bases between the two germline ends. The CDR3 is made up of 13 amino acids. Clones were sequenced by immunoSEQ multiplex PCR, and TCRdb holds only the in-frame ones, with some missing. The sample gives approximately 26,000 clones, 69% of which show up once; around 8.4% is in the top ten. As to this clone: The antigen is undetermined.

The source material was CD4+ T cells from PBMCs cultured with SARS-CoV-2 spike peptides, sampled after COVID-19 vaccination. The origin of this receptor is a human donor who received a COVID-19 vaccine. This rearrangement joins TRBV2 to TRBJ2-3, with a tentative D call TRBD2 (5 bases). The chain's CDR3 is CASSKELADTQYF. DNA for the CDR3: TGTGCCAGCAGTAAAGAACTAGCAGATACGCAGTATTTT.